Below, 30 T cell receptor beta chains from the same sample are listed, as sequenced in a study of radiotherapy plus CTLA-4 blockade in lung cancer. Data came from immunoSEQ multiplex PCR; TCRdb stores just in-frame clones and leaves some out. The sample has 110,000 or so clones; around 75% are singletons. Sequenced material: peripheral blood, taken from a patient treated with radiotherapy plus ipilimumab. Every receptor here comes from a human donor with non-small cell lung cancer who had a partial response to radiotherapy plus ipilimumab.

The rearrangement links TRBV29-1 to TRBJ2-5; 11 nucleotides line up with TRBD2. The V and J ends lost 6 bases and 5 bases, in that order; junction bases with no gene match: 11. The CDR3 runs to 15 residues. Looked up from germline, CDR1 is SQVTM and CDR2 is ANQGSEA. CDR3 protein: CSVPTSGAGKETQYF. The CDR3 DNA is TGCAGCGTCCCGACTAGCGGGGCCGGGAAGGAGACCCAGTACTTC. The full variable domain, with the rest looked up from reference TRBV29-1 and TRBJ2-5, is SAVISQKPSRDICQRGTSLTIQCQVDSQVTMMFWYRQQPGQSLTLIATANQGSEATYESGFVIDKFPISRPNLTFSTLTVSNMSPEDSSIYLCSVPTSGAGKETQYFGPGTRLLVL.

The chain links TRBV6-4 to TRBJ2-2; no clear D gene. The length of the CDR3 is 13 residues. V was pared by 2 bases and J by 5 bases, with 6 bases between. Germline loops: CDR1 MRHNA, CDR2 SNTAGT. The CDR3 loop is CASSDGETGELFF. For the CDR3, the DNA is TGTGCCAGCAGTGACGGAGAGACCGGGGAGCTGTTTTTT.

The V call is TRBV5-1, the J call TRBJ2-1, with 9 bases matching TRBD2. CDR1 is SGHRS and CDR2 is YFSETQ in the germline V gene. The CDR3 covers 16 residues. V was clipped by 5 bases and J by 6 bases; unmatched bases: 12. The CDR3 coding sequence is TGCGCCAGCAGAGCGGGAGGCCCGAACCCCGTCAATGAGCAGTTCTTC. This encodes CASRAGGPNPVNEQFF.

The chain uses TRBV9 and TRBJ2-3; 7 nucleotides match TRBD2. Germline values: CDR1 SGDLS, CDR2 YYNGEE. V dropped 4 bases and J dropped 4; count of bases not matched to a gene: 12. The CDR3 covers 16 residues. The CDR3, as DNA: TGTGCCAGCAGCCGAACAACTAGCGACGTCCCAGATACGCAGTATTTT. The encoded protein is CASSRTTSDVPDTQYF.

This clone showed up just once. The chain links TRBV9 to TRBJ1-2; 10 bases are a match to TRBD1. V trimming: 2 bases; J trimming: 6 bases; junction bases outside the gene matches: 4. The CDR3 runs to 14 residues. Germline V gene sequence: CDR1 SGDLS, CDR2 YYNGEE. The CDR3 nucleotides read TGTGCCAGCAGCGTGATCGGGACAGGGGATGGCTACACCTTC. Translating gives CASSVIGTGDGYTF.

The rearrangement links TRBV30 to TRBJ2-7; 7 bases are a match to TRBD2. The V and J ends lost 4 bases and 2 bases, in that order; junction bases with no gene match: 17. This CDR3 region has 17 residues. Germline V CDR1 and CDR2: GTSNPN, SVGIG (reference sequence). The CDR3 loop reads CAWTECPLAGATYEQYV. CDR3 DNA: TGTGCCTGGACCGAATGCCCATTGGCGGGAGCTACCTACGAGCAGTACGTC.

The V gene is TRBV19, the J gene TRBJ2-1, with 13 bases lining up with TRBD2. CDR3 length: 16 residues. Germline trimming cut 5 bases from V and 7 bases from J; bases unmatched to any gene: 8. The V gene's germline CDR1 is LNHDA and CDR2 SQIVND (reference sequence). The CDR3 nucleotides read TGTGCCAGTAGTGGAAAGGGACTAGCGGGAAGAAATGAGCAGTTCTTC. Translation gives CASSGKGLAGRNEQFF.

V is TRBV28 and J is TRBJ1-1, with D maybe TRBD1 (6 bases). The CDR3 has 13 amino acids. V was cut by 9 bases and J by 8 bases, with 19 bases left in between. Germline V CDR1 and CDR2: MDHEN, SYDVKM. The CDR3 region has the DNA TGTGCCAGTGGGGGGGGCGCCGGCCGAGAAGCTTTCTTT. It is translated as CASGGGAGREAFF. Variable domain in full (rest from reference TRBV28 and TRBJ1-1): DVKVTQSSRYLVKRTGEKVFLECVQDMDHENMFWYRQDPGLGLRLIYFSYDVKMKEKGDIPEGYSVSREKKERFSLILESASTNQTSMYLCASGGGAGREAFFGQGTRLTVV.

This chain joins TRBV29-1 and TRBJ2-3, with 9 positions matching TRBD2. This CDR3 spans 19 amino acids. Per the germline V gene, CDR1 is SQVTM and CDR2 is ANQGSEA. Losses at the gene ends were 5 bases for V and 0 bases for J; bases not matched to a gene: 18. The CDR3 is CSVSTKREASIHSTDTQYF. In DNA, the CDR3 is TGCAGCGTTTCCACTAAGCGGGAGGCCTCCATCCATAGCACAGATACGCAGTATTTT.

This clone was found a few times. This chain joins TRBV5-6 and TRBJ1-2; D possibly corresponds to TRBD1 (6 bases). The CDR3 length is 14 residues. The V gene's germline CDR1 is SGHDT and CDR2 YYEEEE. Trimming pared 1 base from V and 7 bases from J, leaving 14 bases between. The CDR3 DNA sequence: TGTGCCAGCAGCTTGAACAGGGTGGAGCGTGGCTACACCTTC. Residues: CASSLNRVERGYTF.

The chain combines TRBV11-2 with TRBJ2-1, with TRBD1 matching 9 bases. The CDR3 totals 16 residues. Looked up from germline, CDR1 is SGHAT and CDR2 is FQNNGV. With 2 bases clipped from V and 4 bases from J, the junction kept 6 bases outside the gene matches. In DNA form, the CDR3 reads TGTGCCAGCAGCTTACGGACAGGGGTGTTTTACAATGAGCAGTTCTTC. It yields the protein CASSLRTGVFYNEQFF.

This clone appeared a few times. The rearrangement uses TRBV13 and TRBJ1-5; TRBD1 matches at 7 bases. The J segment lost 1 base and the V segment lost 9 bases, leaving 9 bases of the junction unmatched. Germline-derived CDR1 and CDR2 are PRHDT and FYEKMQ (reference sequence). This CDR3 region has 15 residues. Here the CDR3 DNA reads TGTGCCAGTAGTCAGGGGGGCGGGAGCAATCAGCCCCAGCATTTT. Protein sequence: CASSQGGGSNQPQHF.

The chain couples TRBV5-1 to TRBJ2-1, with 10 bases that match TRBD1. The CDR3 consists of 16 residues. V trimming: 0 bases; J trimming: 3 bases; junction bases outside the gene matches: 3. From germline, CDR1 is SGHRS and CDR2 YFSETQ. CDR3 region: CASSLGDRGLYNEQFF. As DNA, the CDR3 is TGCGCCAGCAGCTTGGGGGACAGGGGCCTCTACAATGAGCAGTTCTTC.

This rearrangement joins TRBV5-1 to TRBJ1-2; tentative D call: TRBD1 (6 bases). V was cut by 4 bases and J by 2 bases, with 9 bases left in between. Germline-derived CDR1 and CDR2 are SGHRS and YFSETQ. The CDR3 is 13 amino acids. In nucleotides, the CDR3 is TGCGCCAGCAGCACCACAGGGAACTATGGCTACACCTTC. Its protein is CASSTTGNYGYTF.

This clone was found once. The gene calls are TRBV7-2 and TRBJ2-7; 10 positions agree with TRBD2. The V gene's germline CDR1 is SGHTA and CDR2 FQGNSA. The CDR3 runs 14 residues. Trimming cost V 4 bases and J 5 bases; bases outside gene matches: 5. CDR3 amino acids: CASSSLAGAHEQYV. The CDR3 DNA reads as TGTGCCAGCAGCTCCCTAGCGGGAGCACACGAGCAGTACGTC.

The CDR3 region has the DNA TGTGCCACCAGCGGGGGCGGTAAAGGGGGCTCACCCCTCCACTTT. It is translated as CATSGGGKGGSPLHF. J is TRBJ1-6 and V is TRBV15, with 7 bases aligning to TRBD1. This CDR3 is built from 15 residues. Germline CDR1 is LNHNV and CDR2 is YYDKDF (reference sequence). V lost 5 bases to trimming and J lost 10 bases; unmatched junction nucleotides: 11.

This clone was recorded once. This chain links TRBV19 with TRBJ2-3; possibly TRBD1 for D (6 bases). The V gene lost 4 bases and the J gene lost 2 bases, with 13 bases spanning the gap. The CDR3 length is 15 residues. The V gene's germline CDR1 is LNHDA and CDR2 SQIVND (reference sequence). The DNA for the CDR3 is TGTGCCAGTAGTACAGGGGTGGGGCACACAGATACGCAGTATTTT. It yields the protein CASSTGVGHTDTQYF.

V and J are TRBV7-2 and TRBJ2-5; D is uncertain. The CDR3 runs 15 residues. Germline assignment: CDR1 SGHTA and CDR2 FQGNSA. V was cut by 1 base and J by 0 bases, with 9 bases left in between. CDR3 protein: CASSLVPEDQETQYF. CDR3 coding DNA: TGTGCCAGCAGCTTAGTTCCAGAAGACCAAGAGACCCAGTACTTC.

The CDR3 sequence: CASSRRQGVYEQYF. CDR3 bases: TGTGCCAGCAGCCGAAGACAGGGGGTTTACGAGCAGTACTTC. The rearrangement links TRBV28 to TRBJ2-7; TRBD1 matches 9 bases. Germline CDR1 MDHEN, CDR2 SYDVKM. The V and J ends lost 6 bases and 4 bases, in that order; junction bases with no gene match: 7. The CDR3 covers 14 residues.

V is TRBV4-1 and J is TRBJ2-1, with 8 bases matching TRBD2. Germline-derived CDR1 and CDR2 are MGHRA and YSYEKL. V was clipped by 1 base and J by 7 bases; unmatched bases: 9. This CDR3 comprises 16 residues. CDR3 amino acids: CASSQVRAGAGNEQFF. The CDR3 nucleotides are TGCGCCAGCAGCCAAGTCAGAGCGGGAGCGGGGAATGAGCAGTTCTTC.

The genes are TRBV6-5 and TRBJ1-2, with D maybe TRBD1 (6 bases). Germline lookup yields CDR1 MNHEY and CDR2 SVGAGI. With 0 bases removed from V and 6 bases from J, the gap between germline ends came to 17 bases. This CDR3 is built from 16 residues. The chain's CDR3 is CASSYSIGTQPDGYTF. Here the CDR3 DNA reads TGTGCCAGCAGTTACTCGATTGGGACACAACCGGATGGCTACACCTTC.

The V and J genes are TRBV7-9 and TRBJ2-5; TRBD1 aligns across 7 bases. The CDR3 runs 14 residues. The germline V gene has CDR1 SEHNR and CDR2 FQNEAQ (reference sequence). The V gene end was trimmed by 5 bases and the J gene end by 5 bases; junction bases not matched to a gene: 8. Here the CDR3 DNA reads TGTGCCAGCAGCACACCGGGACAGCGGGAGACCCAGTACTTC. Its protein is CASSTPGQRETQYF.

The V call is TRBV4-1, the J call TRBJ2-1; D not certain. Germline CDR1 and CDR2: MGHRA and YSYEKL. V was clipped by 0 bases and J by 6 bases, with 15 bases between them. The length of the CDR3 is 16 residues. CDR3 sequence (DNA): TGCGCCAGCAGCCAAGATGGTGCTAGTCGAGCCAATGAGCAGTTCTTC. Translated: CASSQDGASRANEQFF.

V usage is TRBV7-8 and J usage is TRBJ2-1; D is possibly TRBD2 (5 bases). The CDR3 totals 15 residues. Trimming took off 1 base at V and 6 bases at J, with 13 bases between the two ends. Germline V gene sequence: CDR1 SGHVS, CDR2 FQNEAQ. CDR3 sequence: CASSLVVVGSNEQFF. CDR3 coding DNA: TGTGCCAGCAGCTTAGTGGTGGTGGGGAGCAATGAGCAGTTCTTC.

The chain has TRBV28 and TRBJ2-7; D may be TRBD1 (5 bases). The CDR3 extends over 14 amino acids. Germline V CDR1 and CDR2: MDHEN, SYDVKM. The V gene lost 4 bases and the J gene lost 2 bases, with 12 bases spanning the gap. The CDR3 nucleotides are TGTGCCAGCAGTTCCGACAGACCCCCCTACGAGCAGTACGTC. Protein product: CASSSDRPPYEQYV.

This sequence joins TRBV5-6 and TRBJ2-7; TRBD1 matches 9 bases. CDR1 and CDR2 (germline): SGHDT, YYEEEE. V was clipped by 3 bases and J by 0 bases; unmatched bases: 13. This CDR3 has 18 residues. CDR3 sequence reads: CASSSPASPGQGSYEQYF. As DNA, the CDR3 is TGTGCCAGCAGCTCCCCTGCTAGTCCGGGACAGGGCTCCTACGAGCAGTACTTC.

V and J are TRBV2 and TRBJ2-7, with TRBD2 matching over 9 bases. The V segment lost 5 bases and the J segment 2 bases; nucleotides outside the gene matches: 4. From germline, CDR1 is SNHLY and CDR2 FYNNEI. There are 14 residues in the CDR3. The DNA of the CDR3 is TGTGCCAGCAGTTGGGCTAGCGGGACCTACGAGCAGTACTTC. It encodes CASSWASGTYEQYF.

CDR3 DNA sequence: TGTGCCAGCAGCTTAGATAGTAGGGGCAGCTATGGCTACACCTTC. Translated: CASSLDSRGSYGYTF. This chain uses TRBV11-2 with TRBJ1-2, with a weak D call TRBD1 (5 bases). Trimming took 0 bases from V and 4 from J, leaving 12 bases between them. Per germline, CDR1 SGHAT and CDR2 FQNNGV. The CDR3 extends over 15 amino acids.

V is TRBV13 and J is TRBJ2-1, with D perhaps TRBD2 (6 bases). Germline values: CDR1 PRHDT, CDR2 FYEKMQ (reference sequence). This CDR3 has 15 amino acids. Trimming pared 2 bases from V and 0 bases from J, leaving 8 bases between. CDR3 nucleotides: TGTGCCAGCAGCTTAACCGGGAGCTCCTACAATGAGCAGTTCTTC. Protein product: CASSLTGSSYNEQFF.

This clone was counted a few times. The rearrangement links TRBV4-1 to TRBJ2-5, with D uncertain. The germline V gene encodes CDR1 MGHRA and CDR2 YSYEKL. Trimming shortened V by 1 base and J by 5 bases, and 11 bases separated the two germline ends. The CDR3 length is 14 residues. Here the CDR3 DNA reads TGCGCCAGCAGCCAAGTGACCGGGTTTGAGACCCAGTACTTC. Protein: CASSQVTGFETQYF.